The 30 T cell receptor beta chains below were found in one sample sequenced in a study of identical twins. MiXCR was run by TCRdb on the 5' RACE reads, yielding one entry per CDR3 protein. The data hold roughly 1,500,000 distinct CDR3 sequences, with around 33% observed a single time. The specimen sequenced was cord blood. The receptors come from a newborn girl in good health.

The rearrangement joins TRBV20-1 to TRBJ2-4; D uncertain. Germline V gene data show CDR1 as DFQATT and CDR2 as SNEGSKA (reference sequence). This CDR3 comprises 12 residues. The ends were cut back, 3 bases at V and 0 bases at J, with 3 bases in the middle. As DNA, the CDR3 is TGCAGTGCTAGTCCAGCCAAAAACATTCAGTACTTC. Protein product: CSASPAKNIQYF.

V usage is TRBV29-1 and J usage is TRBJ2-1, with 7 bases that match TRBD2. Looked up from germline, CDR1 is SQVTM and CDR2 is ANQGSEA. The CDR3 totals 16 residues. V dropped 5 bases and J dropped 6; count of bases not matched to a gene: 16. The DNA of the CDR3 is TGCAGCGTTCACGACGGGCGGGAGTTCCCTTTCAATGAGCAGTTCTTC. This codes for CSVHDGREFPFNEQFF.

The J gene is TRBJ2-7, the V gene TRBV2; TRBD1 matches at 8 bases. J lost 6 bases, V lost 6 bases, and 10 bases had no gene match. This CDR3 has 14 amino acids. Germline CDR1 reads SNHLY; CDR2 reads FYNNEI. CDR3 in DNA: TGTGCCAGCAGGCTAGGGACAGGCCCTAGCGAGCAGTACTTC. It codes for CASRLGTGPSEQYF.

With respect to this clonotype: This may be a read error: a much more frequent sequence differs by one nucleotide. Written as DNA, the CDR3 is TGTGCCAGCAGTTACACAGGGACAGGTTTCCCCCATGGCTACACCTTC. The encoded protein is CASSYTGTGFPHGYTF. This rearrangement joins TRBV6-5 to TRBJ1-2, with TRBD1 identical over 8 bases. Germline loops: CDR1 MNHEY, CDR2 SVGAGI. Trimming removed 2 bases from V and 6 bases from J; junction bases left unmatched: 11. This CDR3 is built from 16 residues.

This clonotype has a handful of counts. This chain connects TRBV10-3 to TRBJ1-4, with a weak D call TRBD1 (5 bases). There are 15 residues in the CDR3. CDR1 and CDR2 (germline): ENHRY, SYGVKD. V dropped 2 bases and J dropped 5 bases, with 12 bases sitting between them. CDR3 in amino acids: CAISEPGTENEKLFF. The CDR3 bases are TGTGCCATCAGTGAGCCCGGGACGGAGAATGAAAAACTGTTTTTT.

As concerns this clonotype: Compared with germline, one end of the junction differs, possibly owing to a read error. This rearrangement joins TRBV7-2 to TRBJ2-3; 9 bases map to TRBD2. The CDR3 is made up of 17 amino acids. Germline loops: CDR1 SGHTA, CDR2 FQGNSA. The chain's CDR3 is CANSVRLAGLRTDTQYF. The CDR3 region has the DNA TGTGCCAACAGCGTACGGCTAGCGGGGTTAAGAACAGATACGCAGTATTTT. Full variable domain (outside the CDR3, taken from reference TRBV7-2 and TRBJ2-3): GAGVSQSPSNKVTEKGKDVELRCDPISGHTALYWYRQSLGQGLEFLIYFQGNSAPDKSGLPSDRFSAERTGGSVSTLTIQRTQQEDSAVYLCANSVRLAGLRTDTQYFGPGTRLTVL.

The chain combines TRBV7-2 with TRBJ1-2; no reliable D call. Looked up from germline, CDR1 is SGHTA and CDR2 is FQGNSA. V lost 2 bases and J lost 8, with 15 bases in between. The CDR3 sequence is 14 residues long. As DNA, the CDR3 is TGTGCCAGCAGCTTACTCCGACAAACACACGGCTACACCTTC. Encoded protein: CASSLLRQTHGYTF.

This clonotype occurred a few times. The V and J genes are TRBV25-1 and TRBJ2-3; D is unresolved. The germline CDR1 and CDR2 sequences are MGHDK and SYGVNS. The CDR3 sequence is 16 residues long. The ends were cut back, 3 bases at V and 2 bases at J, with 15 bases in the middle. Written as DNA, the CDR3 is TGTGCCAGCAGTGACCGATCGGGTGGGCACACAGATACGCAGTATTTT. This translates into CASSDRSGGHTDTQYF.

V is TRBV24-1 and J is TRBJ2-1; 12 bases map to TRBD1. CDR3 length equals 18 residues. Germline CDR1 reads KGHDR; CDR2 reads SFDVKD. V was clipped by 3 bases and J by 10 bases; unmatched bases: 15. For the CDR3, the DNA is TGTGCCACCAGTGATCTATTGAACCGGGACAGGGGGCTGCTCGAGCAGTTCTTC. Its translation is CATSDLLNRDRGLLEQFF.

In this sample, this clonotype turned up many times. The chain is built from TRBV12-3 or TRBV12-4 and TRBJ1-2; the match to TRBD1 covers 8 bases. CDR3 length: 14 amino acids. Germline trimming cut 5 bases from V and 6 bases from J; bases unmatched to any gene: 8. The CDR3 DNA follows: TGTGCCAGCAGTCCGGACAGGGTAGTCAATGGCTACACCTTC. This codes for CASSPDRVVNGYTF.

This clonotype has only a few counts. The chain employs TRBV12-3 or TRBV12-4 and TRBJ1-1, with D unclear. The V end was cut by 5 bases, the J end by 1 base, with 11 bases between. The CDR3 spans 14 residues. CDR3 loop: CASSPSSWNTEAFF. CDR3 nucleotides: TGTGCCAGCAGTCCCAGCAGTTGGAACACTGAAGCTTTCTTT.

This clonotype has a handful of counts. The J gene is TRBJ1-4, the V gene TRBV5-5, with a possible D match to TRBD1 (5 bases). The CDR3 runs to 15 residues. V lost 6 bases, J lost 8 bases, and 20 bases lay in between. Per the germline V gene, CDR1 is SGHKS and CDR2 is YYEKEE (reference sequence). The CDR3: CASTISGLMGEKLFF. DNA of the CDR3: TGTGCCAGCACCATATCGGGGCTAATGGGGGAAAAACTGTTTTTT.

This chain connects TRBV4-2 to TRBJ2-3, with a tentative D call TRBD1 (5 bases). The ends were cut back, 7 bases at V and 4 bases at J, with 15 bases in the middle. Germline values: CDR1 LGHNA, CDR2 YNFKEQ. This CDR3 has 14 residues. CDR3 bases: TGTGCCAGCATTTCAGGGATCGGAGCAGATACGCAGTATTTT. Protein: CASISGIGADTQYF.

This rearrangement joins TRBV29-1 to TRBJ1-2; 7 nucleotides align to TRBD1. Per the germline V gene, CDR1 is SQVTM and CDR2 is ANQGSEA. V was pared by 2 bases and J by 3 bases, with 6 bases of the junction left unmatched. This CDR3 region has 14 residues. The CDR3 DNA reads as TGCAGCGTTGAAAGGGGGCAGACCTACTATGGCTACACCTTC. Its protein is CSVERGQTYYGYTF.

The gene calls are TRBV12-3 or TRBV12-4 and TRBJ2-4; tentative D call: TRBD2 (6 bases). Trimming cost V 4 bases and J 0 bases, with 10 bases left between them. The CDR3 has 15 amino acids. CDR3 in amino acids: CASSSSGLAKNIQYF. In DNA form, the CDR3 reads TGTGCCAGCAGTTCCAGCGGGCTAGCCAAAAACATTCAGTACTTC.

This clonotype was detected only a few times. The DNA of the CDR3 is TGTGCCAGCAGCTTAGCGCGGGAGCTGGACCATGAGCAGTTCTTC. Translating gives CASSLARELDHEQFF. V is TRBV7-9 and J is TRBJ2-1; 7 positions agree with TRBD2. Germline V gene sequence: CDR1 SEHNR, CDR2 FQNEAQ (reference sequence). The CDR3 loop spans 15 amino acids. V lost 0 bases and J lost 8; bases outside the gene matches: 7.

J is TRBJ2-7 and V is TRBV7-9; TRBD1 is a possible D gene (6 bases). Germline V gives CDR1 SEHNR, CDR2 FQNEAQ (reference sequence). With 6 bases removed from V and 1 base from J, the gap between germline ends came to 22 bases. This CDR3 has 17 amino acids. The chain's CDR3 is CASSSPGHRDHSYEQYF. The CDR3 region has the DNA TGTGCCAGCAGTTCCCCGGGACACCGAGACCATTCCTACGAGCAGTACTTC.

This clonotype was counted ten times or more. The chain couples TRBV10-3 to TRBJ1-2, with a weak D call TRBD1 (5 bases). The germline gives CDR1 ENHRY, CDR2 SYGVKD. The length of the CDR3 is 14 residues. V shed 6 bases and J shed 10 bases, with 21 bases lying between them. CDR3 in amino acids: CAIRPSQGAPVYTF. DNA for the CDR3: TGTGCCATCAGACCATCGCAGGGCGCTCCGGTCTACACCTTC.

This clonotype was counted only a few times. The chain couples TRBV6-1 to TRBJ2-5; 8 positions agree with TRBD2. V was pared by 2 bases and J by 5 bases, with 13 bases of the junction left unmatched. The CDR3 sequence is 17 residues long. Per germline, CDR1 MNHNS and CDR2 SASEGT. In DNA form, the CDR3 reads TGTGCCAGCAGTGAAAGGAGGTTAGCGGGGCCGATGGAGACCCAGTACTTC. This codes for CASSERRLAGPMETQYF.

Details on this clonotype: A much larger clone lies one base from this, so it may be a read error. CDR3 DNA sequence: TGCGCCAGCAGCCCGAGGACAGACCGGGGGATTAGCTACGAGCAGTACTTC. Amino acid sequence: CASSPRTDRGISYEQYF. The rearrangement links TRBV5-1 to TRBJ2-7, with D perhaps being TRBD1 or TRBD2 (6 bases each). The CDR3 length is 17 residues. Trimming removed 4 bases from V and 3 bases from J, with 23 bases in between. Germline lookup yields CDR1 SGHRS and CDR2 YFSETQ.

The chain joins TRBV27 to TRBJ2-7; 11 nucleotides align to TRBD2. Germline-derived CDR1 and CDR2 are MNHEY and SMNVEV (reference sequence). The trim removed 2 bases at V and 7 bases at J, leaving 10 bases unmatched. This CDR3 has 16 residues. The CDR3 DNA sequence: TGTGCCAGCAGTTTACTGGGACTAGCGGACTACAATGAGCAGTACTTC. It translates to CASSLLGLADYNEQYF.

The rearrangement links TRBV27 to TRBJ2-7; maybe TRBD1 (5 bases). This CDR3 is 14 amino acids long. Trimming removed 3 bases from V and 5 bases from J, with 14 bases in between. The germline CDR1 and CDR2 sequences are MNHEY and SMNVEV (reference sequence). This chain's CDR3 is CASSLAGIIHEQYF. CDR3 nucleotides: TGTGCCAGCAGTTTGGCAGGGATTATCCACGAGCAGTACTTC.

This clonotype has a handful of counts. DNA for the CDR3: TGCAGTGCCCCAGGGTCCCAGTTCTTC. It is translated as CSAPGSQFF. J is TRBJ2-1 and V is TRBV20-1, with D perhaps TRBD1 (5 bases). CDR3 length: 9 amino acids. The germline gives CDR1 DFQATT, CDR2 SNEGSKA (reference sequence). With 6 bases removed from V and 13 bases from J, the gap between germline ends came to 10 bases.

The V and J genes are TRBV29-1 and TRBJ2-1, with 7 bases aligning to TRBD2. This CDR3 has 17 amino acids. Germline CDR1 reads SQVTM; CDR2 reads ANQGSEA. With 4 bases clipped from V and 14 bases from J, the junction kept 26 bases outside the gene matches. The CDR3 region is CSVVDLGVAGVSRSEFF. The CDR3 bases are TGCAGCGTTGTAGACCTCGGTGTGGCGGGAGTTTCTAGGAGTGAGTTCTTC.

This clonotype was picked up a small number of times. CDR3 sequence: CSANGAGSSYNEQFF. The CDR3 nucleotides are TGCAGTGCTAACGGGGCGGGGAGCTCCTACAATGAGCAGTTCTTC. The chain joins TRBV20-1 to TRBJ2-1, with D perhaps TRBD2 (6 bases). The germline V gene has CDR1 DFQATT and CDR2 SNEGSKA (reference sequence). The V end lost 4 bases, the J end lost 0 bases, and 13 bases lay between the germline ends. The CDR3 sequence is 15 residues long.

The CDR3 here is CSARDPGTNIYNEQFF. For the CDR3, the DNA is TGCAGTGCTAGAGATCCCGGGACTAATATTTACAATGAGCAGTTCTTC. This chain uses TRBV20-1 with TRBJ2-1; 7 nucleotides agree with TRBD2. The CDR3 runs 16 residues. J was trimmed by 4 bases and V by 0 bases; bases with no gene match: 9. Germline V gives CDR1 DFQATT, CDR2 SNEGSKA (reference sequence).

Remarks on this clonotype: A read error may account for a junction end that differs from germline. V usage is TRBV27 and J usage is TRBJ1-6; the match to TRBD1 covers 7 bases. Germline assignment: CDR1 MNHEY and CDR2 SMNVEV (reference sequence). The CDR3 is made up of 20 amino acids. Written as DNA, the CDR3 is TGTGCCAGCAGTTTATCGATTACTGCCGACAGGGTTAGGTGGAATTCACCCCCCCACTTT. It translates to CASSLSITADRVRWNSPPHF.

There are a few counts of this clonotype. The rearrangement links TRBV7-9 to TRBJ1-6; D not certain. Germline CDR1 and CDR2: SEHNR and FQNEAQ (reference sequence). This CDR3 is built from 13 residues. V shed 1 base and J shed 10 bases, with 8 bases lying between them. In nucleotides, the CDR3 is TGTGCCAGCAGCTTAGTTGGGGAATCACCCCTCCACTTT. It codes for CASSLVGESPLHF.

This clonotype has just a few counts. This chain connects TRBV30 to TRBJ2-5; D call uncertain. Between the trimmed V and J ends, which lost 2 bases and 1 base, there was a span of 5 bases. Germline lookup yields CDR1 GTSNPN and CDR2 SVGIG (reference sequence). This CDR3 has 12 amino acids. CDR3 region: CAWSSSQETQYF. CDR3 coding DNA: TGTGCCTGGAGTTCTAGCCAAGAGACCCAGTACTTC.

This clonotype was counted only a few times. This CDR3 is CASSAGQIMNTEAFF. CDR3 in DNA: TGTGCCAGCAGCGCAGGACAGATTATGAACACTGAAGCTTTCTTT. The J gene is TRBJ1-1, the V gene TRBV7-9; tentatively, D is TRBD1 (6 bases). The CDR3 is 15 amino acids. V was trimmed by 5 bases and J by 0 bases, leaving 13 bases between them. Germline CDR1 is SEHNR and CDR2 is FQNEAQ (reference sequence).